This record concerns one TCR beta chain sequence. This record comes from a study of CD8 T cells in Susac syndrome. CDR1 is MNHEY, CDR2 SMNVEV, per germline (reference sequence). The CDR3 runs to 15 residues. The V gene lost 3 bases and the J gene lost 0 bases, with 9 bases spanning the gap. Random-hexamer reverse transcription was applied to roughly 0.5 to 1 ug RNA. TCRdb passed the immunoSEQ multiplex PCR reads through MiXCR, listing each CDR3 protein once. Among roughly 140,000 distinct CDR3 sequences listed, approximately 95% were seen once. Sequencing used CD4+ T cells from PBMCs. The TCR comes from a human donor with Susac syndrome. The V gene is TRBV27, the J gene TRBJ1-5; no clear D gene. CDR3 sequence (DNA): TGTGCCAGCAGTTTGCGGCTGTCTAGCAATCAGCCCCAGCATTTT. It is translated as CASSLRLSSNQPQHF.